The following is a T cell receptor (beta chain) sequence with its context. This CDR3 spans 14 amino acids. The germline CDR1 and CDR2 sequences are SGHRS and YFSETQ. Trimming left V 0 bases short and J 2 bases short, with 8 bases between. While infection was still active, Seattle patients were enrolled and then followed longitudinally. This entry is derived from a study of blood T cell repertoires in COVID-19. Study summary: COVID-19 samples collected from the United States, Italy and Spain covered acute and convalescent phases.

In the original processing: Scientists estimated how many nucleated cells there were by amplifying reference gene primers. Clones were read by immunoSEQ multiplex PCR, and TCRdb kept only the in-frame ones, dropping some. V and J calls plus clone size are reproduced from that table; the DNA served to infer D and trimming. This sample yields around 300,000 clones, of which over 80% are seen a single time; around 5.8% belongs to the top ten. The sequenced sample was peripheral blood. The chain combines TRBV5-1 with TRBJ1-2; D is ambiguous. The clonotype comes from a woman between 45 and 65 years old with COVID-19, enrolled during active disease. The CDR3 DNA reads TGCGCCAGCAGCTTGGGGGAGTGGAACTATGGCTACACCTTC. Amino acids: CASSLGEWNYGYTF.